This T cell receptor beta chain came from a study of blood T cells in healthy people across ages. Background on the study: About one barcoded TCR beta cDNA was captured per two T cells.

With a J-beta primer mix and a sample-barcoded 5' primer, a second PCR ran about 7 to 12 cycles. Every sample gave at least 3 million paired-end reads containing CDR3. TCRdb itself ran the 5' RACE reads through MiXCR, one entry per CDR3 protein. This table has 760,000 or so distinct CDR3 sequences, roughly 25% appearing once. Sample donors were healthy Caucasian individuals that came from Russia, aged 6 to 90. CDR3 length equals 15 residues. The same data also contributed to another study, on T cells of mothers and their children. From that second work: It was related mother-child pairs that showed slightly higher overlap than unrelated pairs, without reaching significance.

The sequence came from a boy aged 10-17 years in good health. The chain carries TRBV12-3 or TRBV12-4 and TRBJ2-5; D might be TRBD2 (5 bases). The J call may be incorrect, as the DNA end agrees better with TRBJ2-1. The sequencing sample was made of blood. This chain's CDR3 is CASSSDLLISNEQFF. CDR3 bases: TGTGCCAGCAGTTCGGACTTACTCATCTCCAATGAGCAGTTCTTC.